The T cell receptor (beta chain) described here comes from a study of shared clonotypes between healthy human individuals. The assay was carried out at the deep level. Authors' data handling: Filtering differed, since immunoSEQ gave only junction sequences and no quality scores. Assay: immunoSEQ multiplex PCR; the TCRdb copy retains only in-frame clones and omits some. V and J calls plus clone size are reproduced from that table; the DNA served to infer D and trimming. The sample contains 450,000 or so clones, 70% to 80% of which appear only once. Donors, healthy HIV-negative adults, lacked recent acute infections or vaccinations. The CDR3 runs 14 residues. V was clipped by 5 bases and J by 4 bases; unmatched bases: 3. CDR1 and CDR2 (germline): MNHNS, SASEGT.

The sequence was collected from a woman in her thirties or forties in good health. Some clones in this sample may be carry-over from other donors' samples. The specimen sequenced was PBMCs. The chain links TRBV6-1 to TRBJ1-3; 9 bases fit TRBD1. CDR3 sequence reads: CASSLTGGGNTIYF. In DNA form, the CDR3 reads TGTGCCAGCAGTTTGACAGGGGGAGGAAACACCATATATTTT.